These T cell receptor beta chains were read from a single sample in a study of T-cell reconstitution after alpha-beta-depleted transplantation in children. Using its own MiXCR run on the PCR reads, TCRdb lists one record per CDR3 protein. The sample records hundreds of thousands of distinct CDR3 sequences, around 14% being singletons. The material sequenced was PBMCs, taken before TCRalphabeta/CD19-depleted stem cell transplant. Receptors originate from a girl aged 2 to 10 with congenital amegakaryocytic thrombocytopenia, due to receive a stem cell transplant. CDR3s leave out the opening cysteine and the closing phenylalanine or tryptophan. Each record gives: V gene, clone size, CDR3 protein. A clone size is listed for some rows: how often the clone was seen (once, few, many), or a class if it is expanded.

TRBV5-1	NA	ASSGAFVWNEQF
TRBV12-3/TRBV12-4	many	ASSWQELAGDDEQF
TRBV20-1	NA	SAPATVAGGPYNEQF
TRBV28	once	ASSFNRGQTQY
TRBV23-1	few	ASSHPKTQY
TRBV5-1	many	ASSLVQPSGQETQY
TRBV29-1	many	SVEVQPDTQY
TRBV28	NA	ASSSPTVYTDTQY
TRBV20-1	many	SASLAPYEQY
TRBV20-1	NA	SAGTTWPYEQY
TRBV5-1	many	ASRQGAANEQY
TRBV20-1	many	SAKTSPNEQF
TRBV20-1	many	SADRGPAYEQY
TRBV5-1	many	ASSFSASGNWADTQY
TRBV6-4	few	ASSEGAVGRAF
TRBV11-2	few	ASSLRGIVRTSGYEQY
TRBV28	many	ASSPPDNSPLH
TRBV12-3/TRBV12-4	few	ASRSGDQPQH
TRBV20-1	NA	SAPGLAGVREQY
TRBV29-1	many	SVEGKGDRGSNGEY
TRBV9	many	ASSMGQTSTDTQY
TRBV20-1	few	SASAPSGTTDTQY
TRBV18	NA	ASSPYAETQY
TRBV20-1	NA	SARVPGVRNQPQH
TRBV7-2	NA	ASSLTRTSGRTDTQY
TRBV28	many	ASSLWLAGTKQF
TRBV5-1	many	ASSLAGQGRSPLH
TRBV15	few	ATSRDLPGRQINYGYT
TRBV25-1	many	ASSTGTGYEQY
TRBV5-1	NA	ASSLPEALASSYNEQF
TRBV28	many	ASTDRETFEQF
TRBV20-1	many	SASRGKLTYEQY
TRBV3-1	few	ASSQNPGPYEQY
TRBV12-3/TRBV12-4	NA	ASSSETGYETQY
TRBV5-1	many	ASSWRTSGTSTDTQY
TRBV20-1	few	SARDYLAKDRLASREQY
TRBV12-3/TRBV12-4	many	ASSVSGIRTDTQY
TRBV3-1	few	ASSQEDRVYEQY
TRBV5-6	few	ASSYGTGVGQPQH
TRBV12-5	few	ASGFHRVYEQF
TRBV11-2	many	ASSLGSSYNSPLH
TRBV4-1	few	ASSRHGLAKNIQY